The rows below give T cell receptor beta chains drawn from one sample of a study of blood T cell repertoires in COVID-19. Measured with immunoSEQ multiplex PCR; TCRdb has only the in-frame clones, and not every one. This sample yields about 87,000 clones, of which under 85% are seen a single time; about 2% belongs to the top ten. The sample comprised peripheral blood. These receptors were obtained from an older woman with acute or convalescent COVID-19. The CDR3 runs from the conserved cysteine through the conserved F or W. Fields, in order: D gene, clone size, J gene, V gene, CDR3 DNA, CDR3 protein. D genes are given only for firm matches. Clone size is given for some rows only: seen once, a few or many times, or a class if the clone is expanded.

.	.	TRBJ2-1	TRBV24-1	TGTGCCACCAGTGATCCCCCCCGGAGGGATGAGCAGTTCTTC	CATSDPPRRDEQFF
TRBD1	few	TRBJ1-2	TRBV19	TGTGCCAGTAGTAGACAGGACAGGGACATCTATGGCTACACCTTC	CASSRQDRDIYGYTF
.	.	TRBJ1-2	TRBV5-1	TGCGCCAGCAGCTACTCAGGAGGCGATTATGGCTACACCTTC	CASSYSGGDYGYTF
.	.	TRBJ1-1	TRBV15	TGTGCCACCGAAATCAGGGGAGTCACTGAAGCTTTCTTT	CATEIRGVTEAFF
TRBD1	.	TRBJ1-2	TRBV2	TGTGCCAGCAGACAAGGACAGGACGGTCTCTATGGCTACACCTTC	CASRQGQDGLYGYTF
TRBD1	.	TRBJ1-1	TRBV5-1	TGCGCCAGCAGCCCGGACAGGGGTAGCACTGAAGCTTTCTTT	CASSPDRGSTEAFF
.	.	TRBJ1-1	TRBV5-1	TGCGCCAGCAGCTTTTCCGAGGCCACTGAAGCTTTCTTT	CASSFSEATEAFF
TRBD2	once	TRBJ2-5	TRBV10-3	TGTGCCATCAGTGGTACAGCGGGGGGTACGGAGACCCAGTACTTC	CAISGTAGGTETQYF
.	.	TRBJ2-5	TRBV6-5	TGTGCCAGCAAATACGGGGGAAGGGGTTCAGAGACCCAGTACTTC	CASKYGGRGSETQYF
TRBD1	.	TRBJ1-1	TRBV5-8	TGTGCCAGCAGCCTGGGCACAGGGGGAAGCTTAGCTTTCTTT	CASSLGTGGSLAFF
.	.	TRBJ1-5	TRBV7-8	TGTGCCAGCAGCTTAGGAGGGTTTGGCAATCAGCCCCAGCATTTT	CASSLGGFGNQPQHF
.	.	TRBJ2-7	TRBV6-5	TGTGCCAGCAGACCGGGACACTTCTACGAGCAGTACTTC	CASRPGHFYEQYF
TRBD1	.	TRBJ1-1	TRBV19	TGTGCCAGTAGTATCTACAGGGGCACTGAAGCTTTCTTT	CASSIYRGTEAFF
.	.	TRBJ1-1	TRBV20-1	TGCAGTGCGGCCCCAGGGGAAGCTTTCTTT	CSAAPGEAFF
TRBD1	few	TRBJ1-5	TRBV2	TGTGCCATTTCGAGACAGGGCCGAGGGCAGAATCAGCCCCAGCATTTT	CAISRQGRGQNQPQHF
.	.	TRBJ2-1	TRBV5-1	TGCGCCAGCAGCTTGGGTATCGGTGGTTTCCATGAGCAGTTCTTC	CASSLGIGGFHEQFF
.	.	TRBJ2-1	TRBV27	TGTGCCAGCAGTCCCTTAACAGGGCCCTCCTACAATGAGCAGTTCTTC	CASSPLTGPSYNEQFF
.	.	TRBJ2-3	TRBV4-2	TGTGCCAGCAGCCAAGAAGCGCGGGGCGGGTTAGATACGCAGTATTTT	CASSQEARGGLDTQYF
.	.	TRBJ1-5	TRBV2	TGTGCCAGCAGTGTGGGGGGGAGTCAGCCCCAGCATTTT	CASSVGGSQPQHF
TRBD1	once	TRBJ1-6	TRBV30	TGTGCCTGGAGTCCAGGGGGCCGGTCACCCCTCCACTTT	CAWSPGGRSPLHF
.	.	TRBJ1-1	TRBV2	TGTGCCAGCAAGGGAGGGGGAATGAACACTGAAGCTTTCTTT	CASKGGGMNTEAFF
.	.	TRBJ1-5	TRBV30	TGTGCCTGGAGTAAGGGGTTAGATAGCAATCAGCCCCAGCATTTT	CAWSKGLDSNQPQHF
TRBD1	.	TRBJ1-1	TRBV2	TGTGCCAGCTCCGGGACAGGGGCCGATGGCACTGAAGCTTTCTTT	CASSGTGADGTEAFF
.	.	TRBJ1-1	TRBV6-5	TGTGCCAGCACCCAAAGGGGGTGGACTGAAGCTTTCTTT	CASTQRGWTEAFF
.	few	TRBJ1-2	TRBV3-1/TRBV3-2	TGTGCCAGCAGCCCCATGCGGGGGGTCGGGGGCTACACCTTC	CASSPMRGVGGYTF
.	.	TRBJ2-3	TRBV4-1	TGCGCCAGCAGCCAAGTGGGGCTGGGAGATACGCAGTATTTT	CASSQVGLGDTQYF